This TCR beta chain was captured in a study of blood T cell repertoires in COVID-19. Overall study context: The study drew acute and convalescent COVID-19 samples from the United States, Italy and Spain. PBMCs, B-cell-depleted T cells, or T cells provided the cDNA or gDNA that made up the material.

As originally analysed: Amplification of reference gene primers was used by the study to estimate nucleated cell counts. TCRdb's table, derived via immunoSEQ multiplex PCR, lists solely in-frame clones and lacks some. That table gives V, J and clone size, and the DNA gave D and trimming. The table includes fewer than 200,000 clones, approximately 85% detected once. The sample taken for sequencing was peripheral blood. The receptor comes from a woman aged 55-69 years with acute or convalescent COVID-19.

The CDR3 bases are TGTGCCAGCAGGCTACTAGCGTTTACCGGGGAGCTGTTTTTT. It encodes CASRLLAFTGELFF. The chain joins TRBV3-1 (or the pseudogene TRBV3-2) to TRBJ2-2; 7 bases map to TRBD2. Trimming at V came to 6 bases and at J to 5 bases, leaving 6 bases not matched to a gene. The CDR3 is made up of 14 amino acids. Per the germline V gene, CDR1 is LGHDT and CDR2 is YNNKEL (reference sequence).